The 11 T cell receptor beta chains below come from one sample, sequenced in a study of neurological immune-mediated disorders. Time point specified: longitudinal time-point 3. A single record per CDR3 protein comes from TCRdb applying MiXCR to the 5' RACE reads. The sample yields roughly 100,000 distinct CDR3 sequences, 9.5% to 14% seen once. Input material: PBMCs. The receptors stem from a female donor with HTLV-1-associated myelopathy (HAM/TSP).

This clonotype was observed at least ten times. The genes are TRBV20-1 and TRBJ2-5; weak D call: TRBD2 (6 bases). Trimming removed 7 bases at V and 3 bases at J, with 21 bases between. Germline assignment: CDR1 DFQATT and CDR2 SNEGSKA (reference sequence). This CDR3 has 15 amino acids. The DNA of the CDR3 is TGCAGTGTATCCCTCCGCGGGGACGGTGAAGAGACCCAGTACTTC. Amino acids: CSVSLRGDGEETQYF.

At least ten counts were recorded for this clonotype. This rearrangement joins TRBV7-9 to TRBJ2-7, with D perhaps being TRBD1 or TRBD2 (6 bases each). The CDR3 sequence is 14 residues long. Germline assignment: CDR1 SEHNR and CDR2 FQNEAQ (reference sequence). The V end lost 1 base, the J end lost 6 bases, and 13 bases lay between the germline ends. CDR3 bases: TGTGCCAGCAGCTTAGACAGGAGGGACACCGAGCAGTACTTC. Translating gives CASSLDRRDTEQYF.

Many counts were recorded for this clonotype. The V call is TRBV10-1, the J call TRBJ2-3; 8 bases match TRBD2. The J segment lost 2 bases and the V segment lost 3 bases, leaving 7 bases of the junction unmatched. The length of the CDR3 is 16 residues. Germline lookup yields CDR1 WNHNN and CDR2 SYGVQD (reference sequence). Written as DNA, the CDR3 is TGCGCCAGCAGTGAAGGATCGGGGGGGTTCACAGATACGCAGTATTTT. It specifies CASSEGSGGFTDTQYF.

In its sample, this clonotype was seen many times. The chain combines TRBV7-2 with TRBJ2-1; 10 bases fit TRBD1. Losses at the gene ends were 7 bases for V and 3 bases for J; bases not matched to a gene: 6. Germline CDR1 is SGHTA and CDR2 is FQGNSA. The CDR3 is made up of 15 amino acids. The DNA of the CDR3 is TGTGCCAGCATTTGGGACAGGGGTATCTACAATGAGCAGTTCTTC. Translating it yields CASIWDRGIYNEQFF. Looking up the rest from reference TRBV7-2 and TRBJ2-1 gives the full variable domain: GAGVSQSPSNKVTEKGKDVELRCDPISGHTALYWYRQSLGQGLEFLIYFQGNSAPDKSGLPSDRFSAERTGGSVSTLTIQRTQQEDSAVYLCASIWDRGIYNEQFFGPGTRLTVL.

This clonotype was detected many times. This CDR3 is CASQPLSTDTQYF. The CDR3 DNA reads TGTGCCAGCCAGCCCCTAAGCACAGATACGCAGTATTTT. The chain employs TRBV5-6 and TRBJ2-3, with unresolved D. The CDR3 totals 13 residues. Per the germline V gene, CDR1 is SGHDT and CDR2 is YYEEEE. The ends were cut back, 7 bases at V and 0 bases at J, with 9 bases in the middle.

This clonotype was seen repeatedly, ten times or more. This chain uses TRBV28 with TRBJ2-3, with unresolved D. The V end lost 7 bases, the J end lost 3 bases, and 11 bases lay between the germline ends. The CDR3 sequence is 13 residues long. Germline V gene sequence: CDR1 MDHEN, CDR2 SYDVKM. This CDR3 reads CASKPKSTDTQYF. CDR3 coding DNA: TGTGCCAGCAAACCCAAGAGTACAGATACGCAGTATTTT.

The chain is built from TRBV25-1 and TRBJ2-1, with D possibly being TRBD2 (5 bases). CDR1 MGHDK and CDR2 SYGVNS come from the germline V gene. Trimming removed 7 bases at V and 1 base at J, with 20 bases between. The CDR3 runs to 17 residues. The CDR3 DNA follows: TGTGCCAGCACCTCAGGACGGGCAGAGGGATCCTACAATGAGCAGTTCTTC. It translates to CASTSGRAEGSYNEQFF.

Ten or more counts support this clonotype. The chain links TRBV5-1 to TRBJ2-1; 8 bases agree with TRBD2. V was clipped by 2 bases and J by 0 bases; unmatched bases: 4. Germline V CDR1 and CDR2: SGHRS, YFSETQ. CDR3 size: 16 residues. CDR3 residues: CASSLTAGASYNEQFF. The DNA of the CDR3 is TGCGCCAGCAGCTTAACAGCGGGGGCCTCCTACAATGAGCAGTTCTTC.

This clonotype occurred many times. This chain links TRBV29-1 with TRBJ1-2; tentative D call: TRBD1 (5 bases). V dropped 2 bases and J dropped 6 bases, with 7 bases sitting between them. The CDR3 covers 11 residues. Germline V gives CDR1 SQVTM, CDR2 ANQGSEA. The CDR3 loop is CSVEQGHGYTF. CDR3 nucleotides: TGCAGCGTTGAACAGGGTCATGGCTACACCTTC.

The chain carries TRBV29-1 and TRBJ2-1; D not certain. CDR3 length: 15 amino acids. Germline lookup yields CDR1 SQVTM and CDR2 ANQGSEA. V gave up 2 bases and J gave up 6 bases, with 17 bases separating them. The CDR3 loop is CSVESGRPLGNEQFF. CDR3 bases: TGCAGCGTTGAAAGTGGCCGCCCCTTGGGCAATGAGCAGTTCTTC.

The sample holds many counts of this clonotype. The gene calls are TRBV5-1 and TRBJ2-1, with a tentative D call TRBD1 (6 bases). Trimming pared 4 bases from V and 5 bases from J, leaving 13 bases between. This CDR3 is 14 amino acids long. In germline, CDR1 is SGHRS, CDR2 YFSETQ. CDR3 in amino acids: CASSAQGSNNEQFF. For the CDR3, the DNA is TGCGCCAGCAGCGCCCAGGGGAGCAACAATGAGCAGTTCTTC.